This T cell receptor beta chain originates from a study of shared clonotypes between healthy human individuals. General study points: Richness estimates generally favored naive over memory subsets.

Using immunoSEQ multiplex PCR, the repertoire was profiled, and TCRdb retains in-frame clones only, with some absent. The sample includes a few hundred thousand clones, approximately 65% of them seen just once. The CDR3 runs to 14 residues. Germline V gives CDR1 SGHNT, CDR2 YYREEE (reference sequence). V shed 6 bases and J shed 0 bases, with 13 bases lying between them. To note about this clone: The antigen is undetermined.

The genes are TRBV5-4 and TRBJ2-7; D not certain. Sequenced sample: memory CD4+ T cells sorted from blood. Documented subset: CD45RA-negative fraction. This clonotype was sampled from a young man in good health. The CDR3 region is CASKQETSSYEQYF. The CDR3 nucleotides read TGTGCCAGCAAGCAAGAGACAAGCTCCTACGAGCAGTACTTC.